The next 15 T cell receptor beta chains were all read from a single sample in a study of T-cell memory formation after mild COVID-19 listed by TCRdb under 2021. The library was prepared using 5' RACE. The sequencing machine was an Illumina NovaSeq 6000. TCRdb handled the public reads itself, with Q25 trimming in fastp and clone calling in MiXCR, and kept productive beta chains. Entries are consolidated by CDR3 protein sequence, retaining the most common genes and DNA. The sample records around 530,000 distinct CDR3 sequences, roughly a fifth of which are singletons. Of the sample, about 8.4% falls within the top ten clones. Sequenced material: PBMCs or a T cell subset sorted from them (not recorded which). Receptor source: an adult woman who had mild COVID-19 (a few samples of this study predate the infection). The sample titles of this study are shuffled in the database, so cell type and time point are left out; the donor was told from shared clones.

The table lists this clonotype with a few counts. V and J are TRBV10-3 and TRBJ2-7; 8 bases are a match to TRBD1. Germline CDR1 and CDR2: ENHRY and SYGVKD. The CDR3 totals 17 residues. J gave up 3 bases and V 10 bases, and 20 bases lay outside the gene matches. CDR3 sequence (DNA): TGTGCCACCGCGCCGACAGGGGACACCTCTACAGGCTACGAGCAGTACTTC. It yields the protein CATAPTGDTSTGYEQYF.

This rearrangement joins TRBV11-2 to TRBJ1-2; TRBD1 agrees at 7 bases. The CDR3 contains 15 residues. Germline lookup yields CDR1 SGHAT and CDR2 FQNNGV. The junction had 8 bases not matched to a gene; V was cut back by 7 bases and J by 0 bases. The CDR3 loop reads CASKTKTGTNYGYTF. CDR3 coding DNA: TGTGCCAGCAAGACCAAGACAGGGACTAACTATGGCTACACCTTC.

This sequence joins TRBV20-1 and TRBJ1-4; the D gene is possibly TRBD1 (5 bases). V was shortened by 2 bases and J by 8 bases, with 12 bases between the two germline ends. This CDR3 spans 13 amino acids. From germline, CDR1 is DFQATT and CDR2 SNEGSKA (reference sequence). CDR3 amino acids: CSARSGREEKLFF. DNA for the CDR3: TGCAGTGCTAGATCGGGCAGGGAGGAAAAACTGTTTTTT.

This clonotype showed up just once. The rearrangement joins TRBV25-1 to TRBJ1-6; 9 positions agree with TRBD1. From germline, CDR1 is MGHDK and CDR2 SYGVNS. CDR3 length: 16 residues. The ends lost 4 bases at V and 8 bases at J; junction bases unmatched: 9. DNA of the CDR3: TGTGCCAGCAGTGGAACTGGGGGGACAGGGTATTCACCCCTCCACTTT. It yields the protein CASSGTGGTGYSPLHF.

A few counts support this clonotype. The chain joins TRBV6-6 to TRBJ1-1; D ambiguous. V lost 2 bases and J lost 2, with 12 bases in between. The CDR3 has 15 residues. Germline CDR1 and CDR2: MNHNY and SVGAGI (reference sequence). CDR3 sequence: CASSYPSKANTEAFF. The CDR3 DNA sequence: TGTGCCAGCAGTTACCCTAGTAAAGCTAACACTGAAGCTTTCTTT.

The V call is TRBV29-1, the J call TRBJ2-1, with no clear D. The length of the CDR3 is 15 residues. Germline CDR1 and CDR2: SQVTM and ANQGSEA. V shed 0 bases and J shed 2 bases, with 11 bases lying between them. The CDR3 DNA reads TGCAGCGTTGAAGATCAGGAGTCCACCTACAATGAGCAGTTCTTC. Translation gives CSVEDQESTYNEQFF.

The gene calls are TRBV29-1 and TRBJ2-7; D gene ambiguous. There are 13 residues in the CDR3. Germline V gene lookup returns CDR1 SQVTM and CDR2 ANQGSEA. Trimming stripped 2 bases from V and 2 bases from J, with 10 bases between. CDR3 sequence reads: CSVEIADPYEQYF. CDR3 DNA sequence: TGCAGCGTTGAAATAGCAGACCCCTACGAGCAGTACTTC.

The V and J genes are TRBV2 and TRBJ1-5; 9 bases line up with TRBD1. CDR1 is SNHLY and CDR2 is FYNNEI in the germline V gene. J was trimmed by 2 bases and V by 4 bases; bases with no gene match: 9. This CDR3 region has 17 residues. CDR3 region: CASSGILRDRGNQPQHF. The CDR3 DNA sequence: TGTGCCAGCAGTGGCATACTCAGGGACAGGGGCAATCAGCCCCAGCATTTT.

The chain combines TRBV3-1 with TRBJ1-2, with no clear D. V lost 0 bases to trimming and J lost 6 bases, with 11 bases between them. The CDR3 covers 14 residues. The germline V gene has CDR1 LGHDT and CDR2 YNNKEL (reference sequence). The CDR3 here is CASSQEGTGDGYTF. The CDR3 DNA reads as TGTGCCAGCAGCCAAGAGGGAACCGGGGATGGCTACACCTTC.

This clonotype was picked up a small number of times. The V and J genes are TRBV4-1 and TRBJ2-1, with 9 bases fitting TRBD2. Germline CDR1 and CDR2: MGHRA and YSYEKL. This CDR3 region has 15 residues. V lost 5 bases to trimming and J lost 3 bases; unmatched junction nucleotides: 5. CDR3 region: CASSDALAGYNEQFF. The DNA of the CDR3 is TGCGCCAGCAGCGATGCACTAGCGGGCTACAATGAGCAGTTCTTC.

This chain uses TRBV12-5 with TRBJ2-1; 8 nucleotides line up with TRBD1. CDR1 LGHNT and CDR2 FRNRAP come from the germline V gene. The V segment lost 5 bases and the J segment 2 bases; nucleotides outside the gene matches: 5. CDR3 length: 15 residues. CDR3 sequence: CASGPGTGPYNEQFF. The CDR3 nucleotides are TGTGCTAGTGGTCCCGGGACAGGCCCCTACAATGAGCAGTTCTTC.

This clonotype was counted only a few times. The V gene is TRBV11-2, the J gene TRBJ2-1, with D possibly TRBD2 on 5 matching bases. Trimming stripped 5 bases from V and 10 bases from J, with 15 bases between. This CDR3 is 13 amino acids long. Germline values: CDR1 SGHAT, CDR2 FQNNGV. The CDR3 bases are TGTGCCAGCAGCCCACCCGGAGGTATCGAGCAGTTCTTC. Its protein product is CASSPPGGIEQFF.

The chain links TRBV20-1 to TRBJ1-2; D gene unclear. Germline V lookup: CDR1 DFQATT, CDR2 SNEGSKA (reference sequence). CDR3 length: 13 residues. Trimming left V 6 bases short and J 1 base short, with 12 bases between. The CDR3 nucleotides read TGCAGTGCCCCAATGGGTGTTAACTATGGCTACACCTTC. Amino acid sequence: CSAPMGVNYGYTF.

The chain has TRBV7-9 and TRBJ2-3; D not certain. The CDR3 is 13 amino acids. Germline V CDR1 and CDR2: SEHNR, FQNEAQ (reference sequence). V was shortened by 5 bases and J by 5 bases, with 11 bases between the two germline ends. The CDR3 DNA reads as TGTGCCAGCAGCCCAGGACCGGGAGATACGCAGTATTTT. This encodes CASSPGPGDTQYF.

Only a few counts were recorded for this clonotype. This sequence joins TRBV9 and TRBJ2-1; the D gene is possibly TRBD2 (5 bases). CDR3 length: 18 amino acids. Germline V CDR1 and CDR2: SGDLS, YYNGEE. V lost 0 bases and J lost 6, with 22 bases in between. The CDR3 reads CASSVAEREPSESNEQFF. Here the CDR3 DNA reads TGTGCCAGCAGCGTAGCTGAGAGGGAGCCCAGCGAGTCCAATGAGCAGTTCTTC.